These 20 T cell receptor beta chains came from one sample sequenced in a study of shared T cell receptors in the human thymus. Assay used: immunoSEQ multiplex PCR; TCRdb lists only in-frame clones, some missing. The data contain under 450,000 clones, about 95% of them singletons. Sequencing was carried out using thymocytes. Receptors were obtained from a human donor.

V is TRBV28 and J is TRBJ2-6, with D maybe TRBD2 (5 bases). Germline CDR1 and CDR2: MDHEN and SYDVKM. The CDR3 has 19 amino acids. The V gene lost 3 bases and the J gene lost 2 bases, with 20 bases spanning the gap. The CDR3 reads CASSFGGRAGSAGANVLTF. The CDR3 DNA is TGTGCCAGCAGTTTTGGAGGACGGGCAGGTTCTGCTGGGGCCAACGTCCTGACTTTC.

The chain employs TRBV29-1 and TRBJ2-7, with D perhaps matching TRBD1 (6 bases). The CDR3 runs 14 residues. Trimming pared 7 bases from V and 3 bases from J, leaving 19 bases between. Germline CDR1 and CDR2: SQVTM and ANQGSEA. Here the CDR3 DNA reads TGCAGCGGCCTTGGGGGCGTACCCCTCTACGAGCAGTACTTC. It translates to CSGLGGVPLYEQYF.

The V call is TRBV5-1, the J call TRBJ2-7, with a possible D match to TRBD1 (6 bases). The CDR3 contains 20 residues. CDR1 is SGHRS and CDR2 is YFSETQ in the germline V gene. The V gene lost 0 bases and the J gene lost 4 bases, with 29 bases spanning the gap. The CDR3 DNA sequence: TGCGCCAGCAGCTTGGCCCCTTCGGCAGGGGCCCCATCAAATCCTTACGAGCAGTACTTC. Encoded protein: CASSLAPSAGAPSNPYEQYF.

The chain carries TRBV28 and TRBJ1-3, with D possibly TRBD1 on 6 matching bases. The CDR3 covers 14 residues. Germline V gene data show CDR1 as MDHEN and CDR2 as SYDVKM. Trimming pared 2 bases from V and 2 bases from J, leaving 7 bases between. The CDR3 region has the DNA TGTGCCAGCAGTTTAACAGGGACTGGAAACACCATATATTTT. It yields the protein CASSLTGTGNTIYF.

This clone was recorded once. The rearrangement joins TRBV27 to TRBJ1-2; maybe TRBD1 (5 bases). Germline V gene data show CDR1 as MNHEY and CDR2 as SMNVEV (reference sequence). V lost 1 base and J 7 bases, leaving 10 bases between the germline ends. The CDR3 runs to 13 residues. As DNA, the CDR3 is TGTGCCAGCAGTTTATTAGGCAGGGCTGGCTACACCTTC. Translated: CASSLLGRAGYTF.

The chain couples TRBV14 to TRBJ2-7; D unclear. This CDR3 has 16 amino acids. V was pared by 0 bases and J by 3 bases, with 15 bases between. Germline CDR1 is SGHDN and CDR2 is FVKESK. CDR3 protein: CASSQEVPHGSYEQYF. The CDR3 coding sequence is TGTGCCAGCAGCCAAGAAGTACCGCATGGAAGCTACGAGCAGTACTTC.

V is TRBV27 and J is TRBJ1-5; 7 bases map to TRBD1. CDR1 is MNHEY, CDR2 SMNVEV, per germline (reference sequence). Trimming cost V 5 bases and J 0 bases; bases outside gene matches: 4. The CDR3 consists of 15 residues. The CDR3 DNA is TGTGCCAGCAGTCTCGACAGGGCTAGCAATCAGCCCCAGCATTTT. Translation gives CASSLDRASNQPQHF.

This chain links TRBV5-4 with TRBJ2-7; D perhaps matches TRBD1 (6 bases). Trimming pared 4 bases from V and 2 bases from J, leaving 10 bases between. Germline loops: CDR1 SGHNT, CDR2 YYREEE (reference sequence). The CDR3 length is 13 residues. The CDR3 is CASSGGRPYEQYF. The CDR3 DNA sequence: TGTGCCAGCAGCGGGGGCAGGCCCTACGAGCAGTACTTC.

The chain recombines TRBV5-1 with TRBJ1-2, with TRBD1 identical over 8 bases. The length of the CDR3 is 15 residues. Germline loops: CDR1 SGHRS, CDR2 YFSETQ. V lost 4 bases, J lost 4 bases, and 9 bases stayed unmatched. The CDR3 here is CASSTKGTGTYGYTF. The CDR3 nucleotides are TGCGCCAGCAGCACTAAAGGGACAGGTACCTATGGCTACACCTTC.

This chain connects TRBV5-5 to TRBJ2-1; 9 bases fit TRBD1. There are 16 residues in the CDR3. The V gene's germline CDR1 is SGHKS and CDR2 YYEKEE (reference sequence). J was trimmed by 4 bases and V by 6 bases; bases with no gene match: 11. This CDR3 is CASIKPPGQGYNEQFF. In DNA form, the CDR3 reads TGTGCCAGCATCAAACCCCCGGGACAGGGATACAATGAGCAGTTCTTC.

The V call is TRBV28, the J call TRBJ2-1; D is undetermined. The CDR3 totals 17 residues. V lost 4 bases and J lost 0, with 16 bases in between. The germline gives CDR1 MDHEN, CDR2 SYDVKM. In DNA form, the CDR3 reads TGTGCCAGCAGTTCCTCCCGGTTTGTGAGCTCCTACAATGAGCAGTTCTTC. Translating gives CASSSSRFVSSYNEQFF.

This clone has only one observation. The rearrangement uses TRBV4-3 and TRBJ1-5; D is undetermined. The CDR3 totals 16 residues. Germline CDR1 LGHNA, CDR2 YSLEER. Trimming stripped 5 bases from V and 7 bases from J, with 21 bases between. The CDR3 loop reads CASSSGSDRDFQPQHF. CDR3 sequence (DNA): TGCGCCAGCAGCTCAGGTTCTGACCGAGACTTCCAGCCCCAGCATTTT.

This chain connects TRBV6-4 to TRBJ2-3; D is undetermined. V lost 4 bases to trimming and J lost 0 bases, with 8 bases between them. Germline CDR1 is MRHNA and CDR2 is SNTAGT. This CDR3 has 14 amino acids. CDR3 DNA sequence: TGTGCCAGCAGTGTTGCTGGCAGCACAGATACGCAGTATTTT. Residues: CASSVAGSTDTQYF.

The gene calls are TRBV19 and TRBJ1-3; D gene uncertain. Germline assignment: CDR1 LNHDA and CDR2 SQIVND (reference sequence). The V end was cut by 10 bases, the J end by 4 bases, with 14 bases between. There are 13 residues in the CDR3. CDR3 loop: CATATDLGNTIYF. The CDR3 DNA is TGTGCCACCGCGACGGACTTAGGAAACACCATATATTTT.

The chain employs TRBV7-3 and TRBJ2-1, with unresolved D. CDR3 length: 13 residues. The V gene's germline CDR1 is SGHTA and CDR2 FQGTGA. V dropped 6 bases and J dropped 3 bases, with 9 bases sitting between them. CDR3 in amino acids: CASRGSLYNEQFF. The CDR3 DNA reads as TGTGCCAGCAGGGGCAGCCTCTACAATGAGCAGTTCTTC.

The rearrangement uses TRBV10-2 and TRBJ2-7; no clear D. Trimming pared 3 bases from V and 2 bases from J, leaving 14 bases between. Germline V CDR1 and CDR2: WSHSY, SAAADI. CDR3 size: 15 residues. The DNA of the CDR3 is TGCGCCAGCAGTGACCCTAAGGTTATTCCCTACGAGCAGTACTTC. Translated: CASSDPKVIPYEQYF.

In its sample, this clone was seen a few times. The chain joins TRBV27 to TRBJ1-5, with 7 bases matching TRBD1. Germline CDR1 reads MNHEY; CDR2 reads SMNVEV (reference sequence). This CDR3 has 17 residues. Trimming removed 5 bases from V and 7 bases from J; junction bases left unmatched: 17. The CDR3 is CASSHLPGRGLWQPQHF. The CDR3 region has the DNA TGTGCCAGCAGTCACCTCCCGGGCAGGGGGTTGTGGCAGCCCCAGCATTTT.

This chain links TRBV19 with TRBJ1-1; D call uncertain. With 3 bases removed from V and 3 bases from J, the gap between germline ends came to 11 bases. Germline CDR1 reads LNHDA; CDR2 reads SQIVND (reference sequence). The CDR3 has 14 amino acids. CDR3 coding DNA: TGTGCCAGTAGTATTGATCGGATTTACACTGAAGCTTTCTTT. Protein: CASSIDRIYTEAFF.

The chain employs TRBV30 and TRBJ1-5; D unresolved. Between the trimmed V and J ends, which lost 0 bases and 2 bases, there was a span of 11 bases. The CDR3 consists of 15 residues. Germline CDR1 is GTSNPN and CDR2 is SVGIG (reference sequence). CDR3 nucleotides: TGTGCCTGGAGTGTACCCTCGTGGGGCAATCAGCCCCAGCATTTT. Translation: CAWSVPSWGNQPQHF.

The CDR3 DNA reads TGTGCCAGCAGCCCCCGGAGGGGGGGCGCGTACGAGCAGTACTTC. Its translation: CASSPRRGGAYEQYF. This chain joins TRBV14 and TRBJ2-7; D possibly corresponds to TRBD2 (7 bases). The germline V and J ends were trimmed by 4 bases and 4 bases, with 17 bases remaining between them. The germline V gene encodes CDR1 SGHDN and CDR2 FVKESK. The CDR3 runs 15 residues.